The present entry profiles one TCR beta chain with its context. J gave up 5 bases and V 3 bases, and 8 bases lay outside the gene matches. The germline gives CDR1 LNHDA, CDR2 SQIVND (reference sequence). CDR3 length equals 18 residues. This sample was included in a study of blood T cell repertoires in COVID-19. Some clones are missing from TCRdb's copy, which holds only in-frame ones; the method was immunoSEQ multiplex PCR. The data hold around 250,000 clones, with approximately 86% observed a single time. The rearrangement joins TRBV19 to TRBJ2-2, with 14 bases fitting TRBD2. The receptor was isolated from a woman aged 45-60 years who had recovered from COVID-19. Sequencing was carried out using PBMCs or T cells enriched from blood (not recorded which). CDR3 bases: TGTGCCAGTAGTATTCCGGGACTAGCGGGAGCGGGGACCGGGGAGCTGTTTTTT. It specifies CASSIPGLAGAGTGELFF.